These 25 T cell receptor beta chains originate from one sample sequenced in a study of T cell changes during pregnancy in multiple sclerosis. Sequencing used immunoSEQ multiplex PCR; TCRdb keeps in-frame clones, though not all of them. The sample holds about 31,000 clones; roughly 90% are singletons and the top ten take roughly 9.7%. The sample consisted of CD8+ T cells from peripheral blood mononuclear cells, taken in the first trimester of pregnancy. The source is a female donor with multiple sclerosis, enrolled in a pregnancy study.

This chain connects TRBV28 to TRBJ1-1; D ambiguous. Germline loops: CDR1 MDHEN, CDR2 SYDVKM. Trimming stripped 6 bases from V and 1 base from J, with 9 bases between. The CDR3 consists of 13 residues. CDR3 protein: CASSLGSNTEAFF. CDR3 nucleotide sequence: TGTGCCAGCAGCCTCGGGTCGAACACTGAAGCTTTCTTT. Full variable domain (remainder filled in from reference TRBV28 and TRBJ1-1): DVKVTQSSRYLVKRTGEKVFLECVQDMDHENMFWYRQDPGLGLRLIYFSYDVKMKEKGDIPEGYSVSREKKERFSLILESASTNQTSMYLCASSLGSNTEAFFGQGTRLTVV.

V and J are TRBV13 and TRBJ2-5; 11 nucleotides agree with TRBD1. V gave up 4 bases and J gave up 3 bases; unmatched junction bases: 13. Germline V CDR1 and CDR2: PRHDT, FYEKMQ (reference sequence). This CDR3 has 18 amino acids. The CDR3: CASSSATPDRGQEETQYF. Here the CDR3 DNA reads TGTGCCAGCAGCTCGGCTACTCCGGACAGGGGGCAGGAAGAGACCCAGTACTTC.

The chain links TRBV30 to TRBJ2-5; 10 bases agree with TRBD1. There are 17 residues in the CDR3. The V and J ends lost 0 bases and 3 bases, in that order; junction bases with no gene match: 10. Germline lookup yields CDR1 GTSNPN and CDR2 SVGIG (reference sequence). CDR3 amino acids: CAWSVRDRGSHEETQYF. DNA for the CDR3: TGTGCCTGGAGTGTACGGGACAGGGGTTCTCATGAAGAGACCCAGTACTTC.

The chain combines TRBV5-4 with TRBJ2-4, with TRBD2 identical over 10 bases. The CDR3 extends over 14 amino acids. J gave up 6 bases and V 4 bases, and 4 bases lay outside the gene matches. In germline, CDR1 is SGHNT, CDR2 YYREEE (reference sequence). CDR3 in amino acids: CASSLAGAVNIQYF. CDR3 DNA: TGTGCCAGCAGCCTAGCGGGAGCCGTAAACATTCAGTACTTC.

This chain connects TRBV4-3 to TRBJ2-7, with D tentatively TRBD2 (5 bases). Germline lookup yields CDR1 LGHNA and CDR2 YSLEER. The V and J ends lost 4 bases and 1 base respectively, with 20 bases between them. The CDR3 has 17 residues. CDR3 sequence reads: CASSPGETSPHSYEQYF. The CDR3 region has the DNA TGCGCCAGCAGCCCCGGGGAAACTAGTCCTCATTCCTACGAGCAGTACTTC.

The CDR3: CAWRPGLAGVQETQYF. The CDR3 DNA sequence: TGTGCCTGGAGACCGGGACTAGCGGGTGTACAAGAGACCCAGTACTTC. This rearrangement joins TRBV30 to TRBJ2-5, with 12 bases lining up with TRBD2. Germline trimming cut 3 bases from V and 2 bases from J; bases unmatched to any gene: 7. Per the germline V gene, CDR1 is GTSNPN and CDR2 is SVGIG (reference sequence). This CDR3 comprises 16 residues.

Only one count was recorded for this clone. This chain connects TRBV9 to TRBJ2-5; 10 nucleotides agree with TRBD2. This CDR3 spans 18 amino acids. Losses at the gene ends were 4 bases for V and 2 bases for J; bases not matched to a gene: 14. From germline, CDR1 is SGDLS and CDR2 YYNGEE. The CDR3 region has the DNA TGTGCCAGCAGCTCCCTTGGAGCTAGCGGGGGCGATCAAGAGACCCAGTACTTC. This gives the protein CASSSLGASGGDQETQYF.

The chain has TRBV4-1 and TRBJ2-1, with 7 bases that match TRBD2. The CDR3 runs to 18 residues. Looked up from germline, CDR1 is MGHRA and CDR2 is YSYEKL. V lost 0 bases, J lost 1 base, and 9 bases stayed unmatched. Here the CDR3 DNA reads TGCGCCAGCAGCCAAGAAGACGTGGCGGGGGAATCCTACAATGAGCAGTTCTTC. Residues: CASSQEDVAGESYNEQFF.

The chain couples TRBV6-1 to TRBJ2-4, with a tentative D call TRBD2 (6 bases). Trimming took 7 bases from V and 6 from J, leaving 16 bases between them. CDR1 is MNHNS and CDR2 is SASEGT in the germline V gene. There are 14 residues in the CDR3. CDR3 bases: TGTGCCAGCAACCCAACTAGCCGGGGAAACATTCAGTACTTC. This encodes CASNPTSRGNIQYF.

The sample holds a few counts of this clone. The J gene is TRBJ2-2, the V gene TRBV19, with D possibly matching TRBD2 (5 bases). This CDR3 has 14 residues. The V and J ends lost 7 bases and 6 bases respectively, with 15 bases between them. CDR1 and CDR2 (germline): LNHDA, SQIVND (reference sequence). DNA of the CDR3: TGTGCCAGTAAGCAACCGAGGGAAGCCGGGGAGCTGTTTTTT. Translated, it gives CASKQPREAGELFF.

CDR3 sequence reads: CASSLGQGPGNEQFF. Here the CDR3 DNA reads TGTGCCAGCAGCTTAGGACAGGGGCCGGGAAATGAGCAGTTCTTC. The rearrangement joins TRBV7-2 to TRBJ2-1, with 8 bases matching TRBD1. V trimming: 1 base; J trimming: 7 bases; junction bases outside the gene matches: 6. From germline, CDR1 is SGHTA and CDR2 FQGNSA. The CDR3 spans 15 residues.

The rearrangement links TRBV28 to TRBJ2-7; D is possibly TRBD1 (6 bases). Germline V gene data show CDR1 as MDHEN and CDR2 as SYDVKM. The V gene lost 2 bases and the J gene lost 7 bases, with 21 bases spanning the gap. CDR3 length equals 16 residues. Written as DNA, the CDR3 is TGTGCCAGCAGTTTACCCTCCGACCGTATAAGGGGGGAGCAGTACTTC. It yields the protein CASSLPSDRIRGEQYF.

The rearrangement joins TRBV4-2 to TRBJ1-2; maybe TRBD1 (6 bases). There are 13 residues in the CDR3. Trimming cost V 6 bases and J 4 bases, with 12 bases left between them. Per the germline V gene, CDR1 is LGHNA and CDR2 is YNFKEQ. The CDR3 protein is CASRGDTFYGYTF. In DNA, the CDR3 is TGTGCCAGCAGAGGGGACACCTTCTATGGCTACACCTTC.

In DNA form, the CDR3 reads TGTGCCAGTAGTATGGTGTCGGGGAACACTGAAGCTTTCTTT. Its translation: CASSMVSGNTEAFF. J is TRBJ1-1 and V is TRBV19, with D unresolved. Germline V gives CDR1 LNHDA, CDR2 SQIVND (reference sequence). Trimming left V 3 bases short and J 1 base short, with 9 bases between. CDR3 size: 14 residues.

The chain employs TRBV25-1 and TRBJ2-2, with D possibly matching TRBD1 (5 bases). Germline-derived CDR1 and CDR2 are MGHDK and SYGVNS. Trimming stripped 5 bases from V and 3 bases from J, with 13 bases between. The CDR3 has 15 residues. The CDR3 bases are TGTGCCAGCAGTTATGTGGGGCTTTACACCGGGGAGCTGTTTTTT. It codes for CASSYVGLYTGELFF.

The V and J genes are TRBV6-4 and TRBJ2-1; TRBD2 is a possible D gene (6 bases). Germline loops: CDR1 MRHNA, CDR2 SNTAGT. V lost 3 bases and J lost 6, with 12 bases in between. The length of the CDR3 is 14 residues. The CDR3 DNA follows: TGTGCCAGCAGTGATGGGTCGGAGGGCAATGAGCAGTTCTTC. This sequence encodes CASSDGSEGNEQFF.

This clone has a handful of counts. CDR3: CASSPGLSLSTDTQYF. The CDR3 nucleotides read TGTGCCAGCAGCCCGGGACTGTCGTTAAGCACAGATACGCAGTATTTT. The chain links TRBV6-6 to TRBJ2-3; the D gene is possibly TRBD2 (6 bases). Trimming shortened V by 6 bases and J by 0 bases, and 16 bases separated the two germline ends. CDR1 and CDR2 from the germline V gene are MNHNY and SVGAGI (reference sequence). The length of the CDR3 is 16 residues.

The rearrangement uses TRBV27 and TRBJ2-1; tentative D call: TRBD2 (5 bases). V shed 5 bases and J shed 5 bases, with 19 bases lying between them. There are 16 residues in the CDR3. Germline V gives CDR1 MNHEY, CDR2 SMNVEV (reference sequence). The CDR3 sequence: CASSPDLARSNNEQFF. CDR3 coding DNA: TGTGCCAGCAGTCCGGACCTAGCCAGAAGTAACAATGAGCAGTTCTTC.

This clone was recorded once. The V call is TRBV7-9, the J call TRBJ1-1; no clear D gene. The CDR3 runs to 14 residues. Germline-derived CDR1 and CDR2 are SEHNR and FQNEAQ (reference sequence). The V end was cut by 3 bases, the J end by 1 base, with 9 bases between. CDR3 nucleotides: TGTGCCAGCAGCTTTGCGGGATCGAACACTGAAGCTTTCTTT. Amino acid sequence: CASSFAGSNTEAFF.

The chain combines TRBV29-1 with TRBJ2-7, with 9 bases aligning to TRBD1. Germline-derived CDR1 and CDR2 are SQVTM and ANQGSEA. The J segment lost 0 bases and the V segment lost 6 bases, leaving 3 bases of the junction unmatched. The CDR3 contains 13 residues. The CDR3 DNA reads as TGCAGCGTAGGGACAGGGATCTCCTACGAGCAGTACTTC. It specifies CSVGTGISYEQYF.

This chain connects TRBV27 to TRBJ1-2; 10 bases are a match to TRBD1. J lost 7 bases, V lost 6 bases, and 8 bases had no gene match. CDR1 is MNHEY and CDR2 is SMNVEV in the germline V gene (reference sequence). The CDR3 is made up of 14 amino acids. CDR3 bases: TGTGCCAGCAGCCCCGGGACAGGGGACTCTGGCTACACCTTC. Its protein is CASSPGTGDSGYTF.

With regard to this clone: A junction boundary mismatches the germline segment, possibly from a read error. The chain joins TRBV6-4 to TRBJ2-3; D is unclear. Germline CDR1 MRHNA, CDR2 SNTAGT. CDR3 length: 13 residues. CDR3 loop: CASGDESTDTQYF. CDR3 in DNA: TGTGCCAGCGGTGATGAGAGCACAGATACGCAGTATTTT.

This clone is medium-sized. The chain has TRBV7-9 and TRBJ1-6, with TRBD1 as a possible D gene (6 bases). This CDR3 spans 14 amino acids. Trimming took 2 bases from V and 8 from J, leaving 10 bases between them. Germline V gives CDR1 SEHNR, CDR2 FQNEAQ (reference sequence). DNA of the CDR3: TGTGCCAGCAGCTTATTACAGGGAGATTCACCCCTCCACTTT. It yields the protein CASSLLQGDSPLHF.

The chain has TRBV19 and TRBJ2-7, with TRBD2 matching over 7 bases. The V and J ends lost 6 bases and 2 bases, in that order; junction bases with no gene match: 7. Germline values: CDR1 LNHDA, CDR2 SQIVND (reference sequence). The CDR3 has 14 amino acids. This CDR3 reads CASSPASGTYEQYF. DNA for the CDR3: TGTGCCAGTAGCCCCGCTAGCGGAACCTACGAGCAGTACTTC. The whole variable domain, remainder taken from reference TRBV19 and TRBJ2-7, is DGGITQSPKYLFRKEGQNVTLSCEQNLNHDAMYWYRQDPGQGLRLIYYSQIVNDFQKGDIAEGYSVSREKKESFPLTVTSAQKNPTAFYLCASSPASGTYEQYFGPGTRLTVT.

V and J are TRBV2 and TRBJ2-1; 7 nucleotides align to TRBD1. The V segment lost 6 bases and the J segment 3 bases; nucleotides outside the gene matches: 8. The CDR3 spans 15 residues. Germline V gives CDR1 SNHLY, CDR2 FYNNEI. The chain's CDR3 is CASRMDRRVYNEQFF. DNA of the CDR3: TGTGCCAGCAGGATGGACAGGCGAGTCTACAATGAGCAGTTCTTC.